Listed here are 2 T cell receptor beta chains from one sample, sequenced in a study of OX40 agonist ivuxolimab in advanced cancers. TCRdb's table, derived via immunoSEQ multiplex PCR, lists solely in-frame clones and lacks some. The sample records about 55,000 clones, about four fifths being singletons. Sample: CD4+ or CD8+ T cells sorted from blood, taken in a trial of the OX40 agonist ivuxolimab. The receptors derive from an adult with an advanced solid tumor such as melanoma, head and neck, liver or kidney cancer.

This clone was detected only a few times. The chain recombines TRBV6-5 with TRBJ1-2; D call uncertain. The germline gives CDR1 MNHEY, CDR2 SVGAGI. The CDR3 consists of 14 residues. V was cut by 5 bases and J by 0 bases, with 10 bases left in between. The CDR3 protein is CASSPEIPNYGYTF. For the CDR3, the DNA is TGTGCCAGCAGTCCAGAGATCCCTAACTATGGCTACACCTTC.

V and J are TRBV7-9 and TRBJ2-3; weak D call: TRBD2 (5 bases). Germline CDR1 SEHNR, CDR2 FQNEAQ (reference sequence). Trimming shortened V by 1 base and J by 6 bases, and 14 bases separated the two germline ends. The CDR3 has 15 amino acids. The CDR3 here is CASSLGSSASDTQYF. CDR3 nucleotide sequence: TGTGCCAGCAGCTTAGGTAGTAGCGCTTCCGATACGCAGTATTTT.